This T cell receptor (beta chain) was profiled in a study of regulatory T cells in long-lasting Graves disease. Relying on iRepertoire HTBI primers and Arm-PCR of CDR3 regions, the team built TCR beta libraries. Each CDR3 protein is one row after TCRdb ran MiXCR on the multiplex PCR reads. The sample lists around 460,000 distinct CDR3 sequences, about 22% seen once, with 13% in the top ten. Documented time point: persistent/refractory GD, antithyroid drugs over 5 years with positive TRAb. With RNA extracted from PBMCs as input, the TCR library was made. Turning to this clonotype: Its antigen is unknown. This likely reflects a read error, since a far larger clone is one base away. The CDR3 does not end in the conserved phenylalanine or tryptophan, so this is likely a read error.

Germline V CDR1 and CDR2: MNHEY, SVGEGT. V gave up 6 bases and J gave up 5 bases, with 10 bases separating them. This CDR3 spans 12 amino acids. Study-wide points: Gene preferences differed: TRBV28, TRBJ1-2, TRBJ2-5 in persistent cases.

The TCR originated in a female donor with Graves disease. The material sequenced was peripheral blood mononuclear cells (PBMCs), taken when the disease was refractory, from a patient treated with antithyroid drugs. The V gene is TRBV6-2 or TRBV6-3, the J gene TRBJ2-5; D call uncertain. The CDR3 spells CASSFMRETQYS. The CDR3 nucleotides are TGTGCCAGCAGCTTTATGAGGGAGACCCAGTACTCC.